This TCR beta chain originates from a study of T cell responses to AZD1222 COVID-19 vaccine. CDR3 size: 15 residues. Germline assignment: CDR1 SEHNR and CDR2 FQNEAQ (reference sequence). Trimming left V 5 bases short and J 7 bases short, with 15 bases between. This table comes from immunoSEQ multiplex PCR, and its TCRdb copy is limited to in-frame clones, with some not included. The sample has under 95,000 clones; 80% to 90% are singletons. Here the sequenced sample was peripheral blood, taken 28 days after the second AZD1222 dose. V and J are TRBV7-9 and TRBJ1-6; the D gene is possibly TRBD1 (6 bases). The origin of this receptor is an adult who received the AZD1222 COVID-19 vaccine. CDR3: CASSLGGDGNSPLHF. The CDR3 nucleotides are TGTGCCAGCAGCCTAGGGGGGGACGGCAATTCACCCCTCCACTTT.